A few counts support the clone carrying this TCR beta chain. The antigen is undetermined. This may be a read error: a much more frequent sequence differs by one nucleotide. The data originate from a study of T cells in Graves' hyperthyroidism and ophthalmopathy. Findings of the study overall: Blood held most thyroid clonotypes expanded above 0.001 frequency.

CDR3 length equals 14 residues. Amplified TCR beta CDR3 regions came from RNA transcripts. Carried out on the TCR CDR3, a first-round RT-PCR used the HTBI primer set. TCRdb used MiXCR to reprocess the multiplex PCR reads, holding one entry per CDR3 protein. Among 550,000 to 650,000 distinct CDR3 sequences, less than 15% were seen once, and the ten largest hold approximately 13%. The clonotype was recovered from a woman aged 40 to 50 with Graves' hyperthyroidism. The sequencing input was blood. The rearrangement uses TRBV12-3 or TRBV12-4 and TRBJ2-7; D is possibly TRBD2 (5 bases). CDR3 loop: CASGLEGTLYEQYF. The CDR3 DNA follows: TGTGCCAGCGGTTTAGAGGGTACCCTCTACGAGCAGTACTTC.